The T cell receptor (beta chain) described here comes from a study of blood T cell repertoires in COVID-19. The wider study: COVID-19 samples, acute and convalescent, were from the United States, Italy and Spain. The analysed material was cDNA or gDNA that came from T cells, B-cell-depleted T cells, or PBMCs.

In the source study's methods: Researchers report that nucleated cell counts were estimated from reference gene primer amplification. Clones were sequenced by immunoSEQ multiplex PCR, and TCRdb holds only the in-frame ones, with some missing. V and J calls plus clone size are reproduced from that table; the DNA served to infer D and trimming. The profile covers a few hundred thousand clones, with 75% to 85% appearing a single time and about 1.5% taken by the ten largest. The CDR3 is made up of 14 amino acids. With 7 bases clipped from V and 9 bases from J, the junction kept 9 bases outside the gene matches. Germline CDR1 SNHLY, CDR2 FYNNEI.

Sequences were obtained from peripheral blood. The V gene is TRBV2, the J gene TRBJ1-6; TRBD1 aligns across 7 bases. The receptor comes from a woman in her thirties or forties who had recovered from COVID-19. The CDR3 DNA follows: TGTGCCAGCACGGCACAGGGGAGATTTTCACCCCTCCACTTT. It encodes CASTAQGRFSPLHF.